This TCR beta chain was identified during a study of blood T cell repertoires in COVID-19 (dated by TCRdb to between 2020 and 2021). As for the study more broadly: Collaborator samples came from the United States, Italy and Spain and covered acute and convalescent phases of COVID-19. Sample metadata almost always included a de-identified subject ID, COVID-19 status, age in years and sex. The prospective study material was composed of cDNA or gDNA derived from T cells, B-cell-depleted T cells, or PBMCs. Subjects who had been exposed to COVID-19, were actively infected with it, or had recovered from it provided the deeply sampled blood TCRbeta repertoires that made up the dataset. HLA class I and class II types, where available, came from metadata supplied by the sample provider rather than from assay-based typing. The repertoires were made available in a free public database intended to serve as a resource for research on the immune response to SARS-CoV-2. The samples were drawn from the first 160 participants of the ongoing ImmuneRACE study and from 1,254 subjects provided by 6 global collaborators.

On the study overall, not on this receptor specifically: Clinical and demographic metadata were provided uncurated, with the amount varying by source and participant.

The immunoSEQ Assay, a bias-controlled multiplex PCR, was used to amplify TCRbeta CDR3 regions from genomic DNA. Per the source publication's procedure: The number of nucleated cells in each sample was estimated from the amplification of reference gene primers within the assay. Sequence reads were collapsed and filtered to measure the absolute abundance of every unique TCRbeta CDR3 rearrangement. Productive Simpson clonality was computed per sample as the square root of Simpson's diversity index over productive rearrangements. Held by TCRdb, this immuneACCESS table contains in-frame sequences only and omits some clones. Under half of the omission traces to an unresolved V gene where checked; the cause of the rest is unknown. V and J calls and clone size are copied from that table; D and trimming were computed from the DNA. The sample records approximately 440,000 clones, less than 95% of which are singletons. About 0.6% of the sample is held by the ten biggest clonotypes.

The germline V gene provides CDR1 KGHDR and CDR2 SFDVKD. There are 16 amino acids in the CDR3, from cysteine to phenylalanine inclusive. This entry keeps only the CDR3 DNA: 48 bases, framed from base 1. Trimmed from V: 4 bases; trimmed from J: 2 bases; junction bases lacking a gene match: 9. Participants in the prospective study were aged roughly 18 to 100 years, lived in 20 to 25 United States geographic areas, and enrolled through a virtual design. In the prospective study, participants were assigned to cohorts based on the clinical history participants reported in a screening survey and a study questionnaire. ImmuneRACE Cohort 3 recovered participants were defined by two consecutive negative NP/OP PCR tests, healthcare professional clearance, or symptom resolution. Mobile phlebotomists in the prospective study collected whole blood, serum and a nasopharyngeal or oropharyngeal swab from every participant. Additional blood draws and questionnaires over an approximately 2-month period could optionally be provided by prospective study participants. Blood samples from the prospective study were shipped frozen or at room temperature prior to DNA extraction.

This clone turned up a few times. There is no known antigen for this receptor. No per-base quality is available; no much larger clone lies one base away. The source is a man aged 18 to 30 who had recovered from COVID-19. This chain is built from TRBV24-1 and TRBJ2-7; 8 bases in the junction line up with TRBD2. The specimen was PBMCs or T cells enriched from blood (not recorded which). The nucleotides read TGTGCCACCAGTGACTCACCTACTAGCGGAACCTACGAGCAGTACTTC. It codes for CATSDSPTSGTYEQYF.